This TCR beta chain was profiled in a study of blood T cell repertoires in COVID-19. Background on the study: Acute and convalescent COVID-19 samples came from the United States, Italy and Spain. T cells, B-cell-depleted T cells, or PBMCs supplied cDNA or gDNA.

V was pared by 5 bases and J by 6 bases, with 17 bases between. The germline V gene has CDR1 MNHEY and CDR2 SMNVEV (reference sequence). CDR3 length: 15 amino acids. As handled by the study authors: By means of reference gene primer amplification, nucleated cell counts were estimated. Profiling relied on immunoSEQ multiplex PCR, and the TCRdb table lists in-frame clones only, not all of them. V and J calls plus clone size are reproduced from that table; the DNA served to infer D and trimming. The sample has roughly 140,000 clones, just under 85% seen once. The sample was peripheral blood. This chain joins TRBV27 and TRBJ1-5; D uncertain. The clonotype was recovered from a woman in her 40s with active or convalescent COVID-19. CDR3 loop: CASSKGGPQSQPQHF. CDR3 nucleotide sequence: TGTGCCAGCAGTAAGGGAGGCCCCCAGAGTCAGCCCCAGCATTTT.